This TCR beta chain was sequenced for a study of T cell repertoires in cytomegalovirus infection. Across the study: Public TCR beta signature analysis indicated the presence of both CMV infection and matching HLA type.

TCRdb independently ran MiXCR on the reads; one entry per CDR3 protein. The table has under 800,000 distinct CDR3 sequences, roughly a quarter seen once. The table lists this clonotype with a few counts. The V end was cut by 5 bases, the J end by 10 bases, with 15 bases between. The CDR3 length is 13 residues. Germline-derived CDR1 and CDR2 are SEHNR and FQNEAQ (reference sequence). This TCR was sampled from a human donor in good health (CMV status not recorded). Some clones in this sample may be carry-over from other donors' samples. The chain recombines TRBV7-9 with TRBJ1-5; D gene uncertain. Sequencing used CD8+ T cells from PBMCs. The DNA for the CDR3 is TGTGCCAGCAGCCCGGGTTTACTCGATCCCCAGCATTTT. Amino acid sequence: CASSPGLLDPQHF.